Given below is one TCR beta chain in context. Antigen specificity is unknown. The data belong to a study of T-cell memory formation after mild COVID-19. Turning to the study itself: For the most part, TCR clusters were specific to one donor.

Findings and limits, study-wide: Specificity for SARS-CoV-2 was not confirmed among the second-wave clones peaking on day 37.

CDR1 is SQVTM, CDR2 ANQGSEA, per germline. Trimming removed 2 bases from V and 6 bases from J; junction bases left unmatched: 7. This CDR3 has 14 amino acids. A single record per CDR3 protein comes from TCRdb applying MiXCR to the 5' RACE reads. There are over 70,000 distinct CDR3 sequences in the sample; roughly 16% occur only once, and approximately 40% lies in the top ten. The rearrangement links TRBV29-1 to TRBJ2-1, with TRBD1 identical over 7 bases. The sample consisted of PBMCs or a T cell subset sorted from them (not recorded which). This TCR came from a man between 18 and 35 years old who had mild COVID-19 (a few samples of this study predate the infection). Cell type and time point are not known. The CDR3 DNA reads TGCAGCGTTGAAAGACAGGGTGGTGGCAATGAGCAGTTCTTC. Translated, it gives CSVERQGGGNEQFF.